This entry describes one T cell receptor beta chain. The antigen remains undetermined. The data belong to a study of post-analysis software for immune sequencing data. Study-level information: Patients with relapsing-remitting, secondary progressive and progressive-relapsing multiple sclerosis courses were all represented. Study conclusions and caveats: Multiple sclerosis patients had significantly lower normalized Chao1 diversity than controls. Clustering by F measure revealed strong co-clustering among samples prepared together in one batch.

Built from TCR beta cDNA, the libraries had unique molecular identifiers in them. TCRdb independently ran MiXCR on the PCR reads; one entry per CDR3 protein. The table has about 800,000 distinct CDR3 sequences, just under 30% seen once. Sequencing input: blood. The sequence was collected from a girl between 5 and 17 years old with multiple sclerosis.

In nucleotides, the CDR3 is TGTGCCAGCAGTTTTGGGGTTGGAGGGGGCTACACTGAAGCTTTCTTT. Translating gives CASSFGVGGGYTEAFF. The chain carries TRBV12-3 or TRBV12-4 and TRBJ1-1, with 7 bases that match TRBD1. The ends lost 3 bases at V and 3 bases at J; junction bases unmatched: 10. This CDR3 has 16 residues.